This is a list of T cell receptor beta chains from one sample in a study of T cell responses to AZD1222 COVID-19 vaccine. Using immunoSEQ multiplex PCR, the repertoire was profiled, and TCRdb retains in-frame clones only, with some absent. Of 150,000 or so clones listed, about 92% are singletons. Sequences were derived from peripheral blood, sampled on day 0 of AZD1222 vaccination. Receptors originate from an adult in good health. The CDR3 runs from the conserved cysteine through the conserved F or W. The D gene is left open where the match is weak. Size tells how often a clone was seen (once, few, many) or the class of an expanded clone, and some rows leave it out.

NA,NA,TRBV1,TRBJ1-6,CTSSLAKVTSPLHF,TGCACCAGCAGCCTAGCGAAGGTGACTTCACCCCTCCACTTT
NA,NA,TRBV19,TRBJ1-2,CASSIKGTANYGYTF,TGTGCCAGTAGTATCAAAGGGACGGCGAACTATGGCTACACCTTC
NA,NA,TRBV5-1,TRBJ1-1,CASSLSHPANTEAFF,TGCGCCAGCAGCTTGTCCCACCCCGCCAACACTGAAGCTTTCTTT
NA,NA,TRBV18,TRBJ1-3,CASSPSRVGNTIYF,TGTGCCAGCTCACCATCTCGTGTAGGAAACACCATATATTTT
NA,NA,TRBV9,TRBJ2-2,CASSARPGFTGELFF,TGTGCCAGCAGCGCTCGCCCGGGTTTCACCGGGGAGCTGTTTTTT
NA,TRBD1,TRBV5-1,TRBJ1-1,CASSLQGAGTEAFF,TGCGCCAGCAGCTTACAGGGGGCCGGCACTGAAGCTTTCTTT
NA,NA,TRBV12-5,TRBJ2-2,CASGPGRVGLGELFF,TGTGCTAGTGGTCCAGGCCGAGTTGGTCTCGGGGAGCTGTTTTTT
NA,NA,TRBV25-1,TRBJ1-6,CASSDYRAYNSPLHF,TGTGCCAGCAGTGATTACAGAGCCTATAATTCACCCCTCCACTTT
NA,NA,TRBV5-5,TRBJ2-6,CASSIKSGANVLTF,TGTGCCAGCAGCATCAAATCTGGGGCCAACGTCCTGACTTTC
NA,NA,TRBV5-5,TRBJ1-1,CASSLAVPNTEAFF,TGTGCCAGCAGCTTGGCGGTTCCGAACACTGAAGCTTTCTTT
NA,NA,TRBV7-3,TRBJ1-1,CASSLEGRNTEAFF,TGTGCCAGCAGCTTAGAGGGTAGGAACACTGAAGCTTTCTTT
NA,NA,TRBV5-1,TRBJ2-3,CASSFPGRGGDTQYF,TGCGCCAGCAGCTTTCCGGGCAGGGGGGGAGATACGCAGTATTTT
NA,NA,TRBV18,TRBJ1-5,CASSPPGNQPQHF,TGTGCCAGCTCACCGCCCGGGAATCAGCCCCAGCATTTT
NA,NA,TRBV7-8,TRBJ2-2,CASTPWTTGELFF,TGTGCCAGCACCCCCTGGACCACCGGGGAGCTGTTTTTT
many,NA,TRBV14,TRBJ1-5,CASSRGAGQPQHF,TGTGCCAGCAGCCGGGGGGCGGGACAGCCCCAGCATTTT
NA,NA,TRBV6-2/TRBV6-3,TRBJ1-3,CASSFSGFGNTIYF,TGTGCCAGCAGTTTCTCAGGATTCGGAAACACCATATATTTT
NA,TRBD2,TRBV10-2,TRBJ2-7,CASTSSGRSHEQYF,TGCGCCAGCACTTCTAGCGGGAGATCCCACGAGCAGTACTTC
NA,NA,TRBV18,TRBJ2-7,CASSPQGGVSYEQYF,TGTGCCAGCTCACCACAAGGGGGGGTCTCCTACGAGCAGTACTTC
NA,NA,TRBV9,TRBJ2-6,CASSPRGSSGANVLTF,TGTGCCAGCAGCCCCCGGGGCAGCTCTGGGGCCAACGTCCTGACTTTC
NA,NA,TRBV29-1,TRBJ1-2,CSVGGQGGPYGYTF,TGCAGCGTTGGGGGGCAGGGAGGCCCCTATGGCTACACCTTC
NA,NA,TRBV5-1,TRBJ1-2,CASSLDLGRGYTF,TGCGCCAGCAGCTTGGATTTGGGGAGAGGCTACACCTTC
NA,TRBD2,TRBV4-1,TRBJ2-7,CASSQTLAARGYEQYF,TGCGCCAGCAGCCAAACCCTAGCGGCGCGTGGTTACGAGCAGTACTTC
NA,NA,TRBV11-1,TRBJ2-4,CASSSSGGAKNIQYF,TGTGCCAGCAGCTCCTCTGGGGGAGCCAAAAACATTCAGTACTTC
NA,TRBD1,TRBV5-1,TRBJ2-1,CASSFLLVPTGQGDSYNEQFF,TGCGCCAGCAGCTTTCTACTGGTACCTACAGGACAGGGGGACTCCTACAATGAGCAGTTCTTC
NA,NA,TRBV4-1,TRBJ1-5,CASSQDQHGDQPQHF,TGCGCCAGCAGCCAAGATCAGCACGGGGATCAGCCCCAGCATTTT
NA,NA,TRBV13,TRBJ2-7,CASSLAPGSALSKQYF,TGTGCCAGCAGCTTAGCCCCGGGGAGTGCCCTATCCAAGCAGTACTTC
NA,NA,TRBV19,TRBJ1-2,CASTSIGGRIYGYTF,TGTGCCAGTACATCCATCGGAGGGCGGATCTATGGCTACACCTTC
once,TRBD2,TRBV29-1,TRBJ2-3,CSVVRGGAADTQYF,TGCAGCGTTGTTCGCGGGGGGGCGGCAGATACGCAGTATTTT
NA,NA,TRBV6-2/TRBV6-3,TRBJ1-3,CASSRNGVVSGNTIYF,TGTGCCAGCAGCCGTAATGGGGTCGTCTCTGGAAACACCATATATTTT
NA,NA,TRBV19,TRBJ1-5,CASTPQRGQVQPQHF,TGTGCCAGTACCCCGCAGCGGGGGCAGGTTCAGCCCCAGCATTTT
NA,TRBD1,TRBV2,TRBJ1-2,CASTLDRAHFYGYTF,TGTGCCAGCACCCTGGACAGGGCCCATTTCTATGGCTACACCTTC
once,NA,TRBV10-2,TRBJ1-3,CASSEHLMGALRNTIYF,TGCGCCAGCAGTGAGCACCTCATGGGGGCTCTTAGAAACACCATATATTTT
NA,TRBD2,TRBV27,TRBJ2-3,CASSSASGGDTQYF,TGTGCCAGCAGTTCCGCTAGCGGGGGGGATACGCAGTATTTT
NA,NA,TRBV24-1,TRBJ2-1,CATSDFDGPSAINEQFF,TGTGCCACCAGTGATTTTGACGGACCCTCCGCGATAAATGAGCAGTTCTTC
NA,TRBD1,TRBV7-2,TRBJ1-2,CASSSGRTGYGYTF,TGTGCCAGCAGCTCGGGCCGGACAGGTTATGGCTACACCTTC
once,TRBD1,TRBV28,TRBJ1-2,CASSTIQGVFNYGYTF,TGTGCCAGCAGTACGATACAGGGGGTCTTTAACTATGGCTACACCTTC
NA,TRBD2,TRBV3-1/TRBV3-2,TRBJ2-3,CASSRAGGRDTQYF,TGTGCCAGCAGCCGGGCGGGGGGGCGAGATACGCAGTATTTT
NA,NA,TRBV9,TRBJ1-1,CASSVYRNTEAFF,TGTGCCAGCAGCGTATACAGGAACACTGAAGCTTTCTTT
NA,NA,TRBV7-9,TRBJ1-4,CASSFRGTREKLFF,TGTGCCAGCAGCTTCCGGGGTACGCGTGAAAAACTGTTTTTT
NA,TRBD1,TRBV29-1,TRBJ1-2,CSVRIQGPPSYGYTF,TGCAGCGTTCGGATACAGGGGCCCCCCTCCTATGGCTACACCTTC
NA,NA,TRBV20-1,TRBJ1-3,CSAHLNTIYF,TGCAGTGCTCACTTAAACACCATATATTTT
NA,NA,TRBV19,TRBJ2-2,CASNTAAGTGELFF,TGTGCCAGTAACACCGCGGCCGGCACCGGGGAGCTGTTTTTT
NA,TRBD1,TRBV9,TRBJ1-4,CASSSRPGQEKLFF,TGTGCCAGCAGCTCCCGACCGGGACAGGAAAAACTGTTTTTT
NA,TRBD1,TRBV5-1,TRBJ2-5,CASSAGTDYQETQYF,TGCGCCAGCAGCGCCGGGACAGATTACCAAGAGACCCAGTACTTC
NA,TRBD1,TRBV28,TRBJ1-3,CASSSPGQASGNTIYF,TGTGCCAGCAGTTCCCCGGGACAGGCCTCTGGAAACACCATATATTTT
NA,TRBD1,TRBV11-1,TRBJ1-4,CASSLTGTANEKLFF,TGTGCCAGCAGCCTTACCGGGACAGCAAATGAAAAACTGTTTTTT
NA,TRBD1,TRBV4-1,TRBJ1-2,CASSHPPGTGGYGYTF,TGCGCCAGCAGCCACCCCCCCGGGACAGGAGGCTATGGCTACACCTTC
NA,NA,TRBV19,TRBJ1-2,CASSISVYGYTF,TGTGCCAGTAGTATATCGGTCTATGGCTACACCTTC
NA,TRBD1,TRBV18,TRBJ2-5,CASSDERDYLDRGETQYF,TGTGCCAGCTCAGACGAGAGGGATTATCTTGACAGGGGAGAGACCCAGTACTTC
NA,TRBD1,TRBV7-8,TRBJ1-1,CASSTTGLNTEAFF,TGTGCCAGCAGTACGACAGGGCTCAACACTGAAGCTTTCTTT
NA,TRBD1,TRBV29-1,TRBJ1-2,CSVEGTGVEDRKANYGYTF,TGCAGCGTTGAAGGGACAGGGGTTGAGGATAGGAAGGCTAACTATGGCTACACCTTC
NA,NA,TRBV5-1,TRBJ1-2,CASSFESPNYGYTF,TGCGCCAGCAGCTTTGAGTCGCCTAACTATGGCTACACCTTC
once,NA,TRBV9,TRBJ1-5,CASSVGNQPQHF,TGTGCCAGCAGCGTAGGCAATCAGCCCCAGCATTTT
NA,NA,TRBV6-5,TRBJ1-2,CASRLGTTYGYTF,TGTGCCAGCAGGCTCGGGACGACCTATGGCTACACCTTC
NA,NA,TRBV7-8,TRBJ1-1,CASSLEGSTQKAFF,TGTGCCAGCAGCTTAGAGGGCAGTACACAGAAAGCTTTCTTT